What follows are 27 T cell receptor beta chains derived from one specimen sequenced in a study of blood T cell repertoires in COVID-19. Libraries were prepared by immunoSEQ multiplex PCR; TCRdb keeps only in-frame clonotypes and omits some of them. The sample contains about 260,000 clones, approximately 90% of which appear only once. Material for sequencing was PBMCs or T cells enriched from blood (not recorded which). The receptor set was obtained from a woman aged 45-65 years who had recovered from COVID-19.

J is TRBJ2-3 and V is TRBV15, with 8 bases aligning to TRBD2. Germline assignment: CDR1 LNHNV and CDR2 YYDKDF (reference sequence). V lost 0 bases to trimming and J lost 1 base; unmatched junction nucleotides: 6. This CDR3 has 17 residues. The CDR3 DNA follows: TGTGCCACCAGCAGAGATCGGTCGGGGGGGCGCACAGATACGCAGTATTTT. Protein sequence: CATSRDRSGGRTDTQYF.

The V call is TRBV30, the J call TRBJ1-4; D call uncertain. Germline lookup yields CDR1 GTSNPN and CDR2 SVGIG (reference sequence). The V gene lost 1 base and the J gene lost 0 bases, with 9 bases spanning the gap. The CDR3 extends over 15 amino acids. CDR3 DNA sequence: TGTGCCTGGAGTGAATACGGGGCAACTAATGAAAAACTGTTTTTT. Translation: CAWSEYGATNEKLFF.

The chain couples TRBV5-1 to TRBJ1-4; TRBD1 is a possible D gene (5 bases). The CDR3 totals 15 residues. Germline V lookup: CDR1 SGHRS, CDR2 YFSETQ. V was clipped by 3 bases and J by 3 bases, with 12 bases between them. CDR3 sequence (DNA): TGCGCCAGCAGCTCGGAAGGGGCGGCTAATGAAAAACTGTTTTTT. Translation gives CASSSEGAANEKLFF.

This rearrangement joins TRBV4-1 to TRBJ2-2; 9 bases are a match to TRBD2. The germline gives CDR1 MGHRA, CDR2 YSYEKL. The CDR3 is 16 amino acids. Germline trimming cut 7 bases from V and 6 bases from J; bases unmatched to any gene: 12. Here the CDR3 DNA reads TGCGCCAGCACCCTTCGAGCGGGAGGATCGCCCGGGGAGCTGTTTTTT. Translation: CASTLRAGGSPGELFF.

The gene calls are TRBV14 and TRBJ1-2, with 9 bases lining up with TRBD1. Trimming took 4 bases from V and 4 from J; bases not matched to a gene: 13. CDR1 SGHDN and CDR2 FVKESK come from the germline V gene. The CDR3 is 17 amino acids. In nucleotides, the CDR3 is TGTGCCAGCAGCCGATTTTCCGGGACAGGGACATTCTATGGCTACACCTTC. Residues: CASSRFSGTGTFYGYTF.

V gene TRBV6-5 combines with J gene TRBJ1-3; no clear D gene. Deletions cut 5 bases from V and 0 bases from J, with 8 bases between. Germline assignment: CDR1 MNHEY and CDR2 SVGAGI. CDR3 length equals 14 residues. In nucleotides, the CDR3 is TGTGCCAGCAGTCCCTCTAGCTCTGGAAACACCATATATTTT. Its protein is CASSPSSSGNTIYF.

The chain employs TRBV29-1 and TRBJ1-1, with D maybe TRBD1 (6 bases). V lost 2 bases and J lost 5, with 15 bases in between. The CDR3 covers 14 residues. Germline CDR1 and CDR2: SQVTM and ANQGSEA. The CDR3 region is CSVEITGFGTEAFF. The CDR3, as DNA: TGCAGCGTTGAAATAACAGGGTTTGGAACTGAAGCTTTCTTT.

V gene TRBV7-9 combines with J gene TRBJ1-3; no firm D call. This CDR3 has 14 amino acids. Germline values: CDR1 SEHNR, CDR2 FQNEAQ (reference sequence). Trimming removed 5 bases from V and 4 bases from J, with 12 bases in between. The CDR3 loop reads CASSLGSPGNTIYF. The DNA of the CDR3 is TGTGCCAGCAGCCTAGGGAGTCCCGGAAACACCATATATTTT.

CDR3 in DNA: TGTGCCAGCAGCTCTCCGGGACAGGGGTCGGATGAGCAGTTCTTC. It translates to CASSSPGQGSDEQFF. The chain uses TRBV5-4 and TRBJ2-1; TRBD1 aligns across 10 bases. With 3 bases clipped from V and 8 bases from J, the junction kept 8 bases outside the gene matches. CDR1 and CDR2 (germline): SGHNT, YYREEE (reference sequence). This CDR3 has 15 amino acids.

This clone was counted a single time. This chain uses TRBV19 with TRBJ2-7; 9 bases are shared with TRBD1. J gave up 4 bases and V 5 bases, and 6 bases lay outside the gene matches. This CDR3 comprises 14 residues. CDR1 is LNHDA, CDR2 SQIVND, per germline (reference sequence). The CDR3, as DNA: TGTGCCAGTAGTTTGCGACAGGGGGTATACGAGCAGTACTTC. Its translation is CASSLRQGVYEQYF.

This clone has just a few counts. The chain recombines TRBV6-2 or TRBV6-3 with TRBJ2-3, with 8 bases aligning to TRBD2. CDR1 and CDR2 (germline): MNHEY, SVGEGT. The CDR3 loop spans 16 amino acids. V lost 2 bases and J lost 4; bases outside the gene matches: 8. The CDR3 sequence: CASSYPSGRAADTQYF. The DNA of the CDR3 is TGTGCCAGCAGTTACCCAAGCGGGAGAGCAGCAGATACGCAGTATTTT.

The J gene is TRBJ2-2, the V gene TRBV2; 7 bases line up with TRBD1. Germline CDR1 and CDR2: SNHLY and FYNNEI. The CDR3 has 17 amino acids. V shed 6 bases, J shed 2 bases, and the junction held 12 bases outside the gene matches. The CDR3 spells CASRSPPGQLNTGELFF. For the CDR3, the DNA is TGTGCCAGCAGATCCCCCCCGGGACAGCTAAACACCGGGGAGCTGTTTTTT. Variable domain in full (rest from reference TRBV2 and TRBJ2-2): EPEVTQTPSHQVTQMGQEVILRCVPISNHLYFYWYRQILGQKVEFLVSFYNNEISEKSEIFDDQFSVERPDGSNFTLKIRSTKLEDSAMYFCASRSPPGQLNTGELFFGEGSRLTVL.

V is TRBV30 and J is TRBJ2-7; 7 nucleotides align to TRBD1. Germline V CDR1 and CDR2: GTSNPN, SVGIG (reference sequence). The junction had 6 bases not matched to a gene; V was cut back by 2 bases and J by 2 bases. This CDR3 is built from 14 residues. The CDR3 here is CAWSHGTAPYEQYF. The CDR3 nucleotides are TGTGCCTGGAGTCACGGGACAGCCCCCTACGAGCAGTACTTC.

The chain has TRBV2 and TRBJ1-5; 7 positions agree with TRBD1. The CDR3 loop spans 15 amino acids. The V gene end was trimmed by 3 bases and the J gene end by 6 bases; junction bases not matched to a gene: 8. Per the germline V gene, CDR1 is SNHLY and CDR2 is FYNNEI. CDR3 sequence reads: CASSDLPTGSQPQHF. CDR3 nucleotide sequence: TGTGCCAGCAGTGACTTGCCGACAGGGAGTCAGCCCCAGCATTTT.

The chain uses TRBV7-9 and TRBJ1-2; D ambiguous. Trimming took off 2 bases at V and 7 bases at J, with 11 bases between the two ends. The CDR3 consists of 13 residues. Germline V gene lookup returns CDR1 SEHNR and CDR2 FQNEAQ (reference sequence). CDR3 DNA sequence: TGTGCCAGCAGCTTATCGACTGGGTTTGGCTACACCTTC. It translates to CASSLSTGFGYTF. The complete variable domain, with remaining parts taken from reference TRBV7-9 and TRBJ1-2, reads DTGVSQNPRHKITKRGQNVTFRCDPISEHNRLYWYRQTLGQGPEFLTYFQNEAQLEKSRLLSDRFSAERPKGSFSTLEIQRTEQGDSAMYLCASSLSTGFGYTFGSGTRLTVV.

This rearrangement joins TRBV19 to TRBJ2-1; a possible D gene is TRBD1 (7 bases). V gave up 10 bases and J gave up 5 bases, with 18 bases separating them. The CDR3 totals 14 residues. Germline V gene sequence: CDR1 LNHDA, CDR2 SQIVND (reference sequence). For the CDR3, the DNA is TGTGCCACTCTGGCAGGGGGGTTTGACAATGAGCAGTTCTTC. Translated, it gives CATLAGGFDNEQFF. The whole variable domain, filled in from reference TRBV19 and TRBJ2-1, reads DGGITQSPKYLFRKEGQNVTLSCEQNLNHDAMYWYRQDPGQGLRLIYYSQIVNDFQKGDIAEGYSVSREKKESFPLTVTSAQKNPTAFYLCATLAGGFDNEQFFGPGTRLTVL.

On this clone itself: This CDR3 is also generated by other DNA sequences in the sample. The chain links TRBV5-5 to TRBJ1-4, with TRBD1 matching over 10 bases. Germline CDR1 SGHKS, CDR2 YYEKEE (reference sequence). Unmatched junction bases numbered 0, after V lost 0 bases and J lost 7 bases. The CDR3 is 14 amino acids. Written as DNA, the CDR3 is TGTGCCAGCAGCTTGGGGACAGGGGGTGAAAAACTGTTTTTT. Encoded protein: CASSLGTGGEKLFF.

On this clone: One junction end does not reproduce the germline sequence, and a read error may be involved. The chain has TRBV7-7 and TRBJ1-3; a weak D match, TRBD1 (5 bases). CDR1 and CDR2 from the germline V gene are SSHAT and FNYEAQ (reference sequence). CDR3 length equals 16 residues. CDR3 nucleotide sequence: TGTGCTAGCAGCCCGGGACTCAGAGAAACTGGAAACACCATATATTTT. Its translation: CASSPGLRETGNTIYF.

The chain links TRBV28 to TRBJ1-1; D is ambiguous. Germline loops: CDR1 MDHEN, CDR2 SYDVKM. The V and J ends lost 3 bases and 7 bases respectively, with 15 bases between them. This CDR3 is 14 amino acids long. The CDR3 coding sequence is TGTGCCAGCAGTTTGATCGCGGCCCGGGGTGAAGCTTTCTTT. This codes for CASSLIAARGEAFF.

CDR3: CASSLGFNNEQFF. CDR3 DNA: TGCGCCAGCAGCTTGGGTTTTAACAATGAGCAGTTCTTC. V and J are TRBV5-1 and TRBJ2-1; D not resolved. Trimming stripped 0 bases from V and 5 bases from J, with 6 bases between. Germline CDR1 SGHRS, CDR2 YFSETQ. This CDR3 contains 13 residues.

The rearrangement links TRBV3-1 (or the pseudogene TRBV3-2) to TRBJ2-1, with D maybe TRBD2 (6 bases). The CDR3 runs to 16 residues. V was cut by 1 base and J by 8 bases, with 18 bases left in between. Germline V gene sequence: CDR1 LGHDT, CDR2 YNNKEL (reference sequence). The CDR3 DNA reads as TGTGCCAGCAGCCAAGTGGAGGGCTGGGTCCCACATGAGCAGTTCTTC. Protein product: CASSQVEGWVPHEQFF.

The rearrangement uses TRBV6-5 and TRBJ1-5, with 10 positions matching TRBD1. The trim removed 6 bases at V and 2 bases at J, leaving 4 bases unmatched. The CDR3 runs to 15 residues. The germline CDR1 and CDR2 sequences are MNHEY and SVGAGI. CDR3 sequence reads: CASRGTGVGNQPQHF. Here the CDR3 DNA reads TGTGCCAGCAGGGGGACAGGGGTAGGCAATCAGCCCCAGCATTTT.

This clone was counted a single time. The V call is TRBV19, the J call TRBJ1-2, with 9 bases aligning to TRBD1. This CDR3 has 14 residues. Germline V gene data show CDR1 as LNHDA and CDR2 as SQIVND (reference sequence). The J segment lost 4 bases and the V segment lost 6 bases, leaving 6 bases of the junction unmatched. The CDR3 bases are TGTGCCAGTAGAGACCGGGACAGGGTCTATGGCTACACCTTC. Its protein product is CASRDRDRVYGYTF.

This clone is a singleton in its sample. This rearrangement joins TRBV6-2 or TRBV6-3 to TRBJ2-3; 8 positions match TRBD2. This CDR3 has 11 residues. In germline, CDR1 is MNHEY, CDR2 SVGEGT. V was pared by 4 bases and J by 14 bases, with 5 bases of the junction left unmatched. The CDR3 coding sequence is TGTGCCAGCAGTTCTGGACTAGCTCTGTATTTT. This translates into CASSSGLALYF.

CDR3 nucleotides: TGTGCCAGCAGCCACCAGGGGCCGGCCGAGCAGTACTTC. Translated: CASSHQGPAEQYF. This chain uses TRBV3-1 (or the pseudogene TRBV3-2) with TRBJ2-7; possible D gene TRBD1, 6 bases. Trimming took 3 bases from V and 6 from J, leaving 12 bases between them. The CDR3 covers 13 residues. CDR1 and CDR2 from the germline V gene are LGHDT and YNNKEL (reference sequence).

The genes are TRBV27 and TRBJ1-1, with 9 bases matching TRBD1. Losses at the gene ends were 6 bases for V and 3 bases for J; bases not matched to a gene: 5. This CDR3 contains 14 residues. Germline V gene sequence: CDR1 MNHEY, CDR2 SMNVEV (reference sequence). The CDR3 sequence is CASSSGQGYTEAFF. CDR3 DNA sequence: TGTGCCAGCAGCTCGGGACAGGGCTACACTGAAGCTTTCTTT.

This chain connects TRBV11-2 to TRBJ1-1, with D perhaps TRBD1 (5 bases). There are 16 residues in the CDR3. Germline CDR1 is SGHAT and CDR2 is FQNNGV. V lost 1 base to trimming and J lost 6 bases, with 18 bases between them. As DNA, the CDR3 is TGTGCCAGCAGCTTAGGTATGGGGCAAGGTGGAGCTGAAGCTTTCTTT. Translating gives CASSLGMGQGGAEAFF.